Below are 29 T cell receptor beta chains sequenced from a single sample in a study of blood T cell repertoires in COVID-19. The protocol was immunoSEQ multiplex PCR, while the TCRdb copy is restricted to in-frame clones and leaves out a portion. The repertoire holds some 240,000 clones, with 80% as singletons. Specimen: peripheral blood. These receptors were taken from a human donor in a cohort sampled during active COVID-19.

The rearrangement uses TRBV18 and TRBJ1-1, with a tentative D call TRBD1 (5 bases). Germline CDR1 is KGHSH and CDR2 is LQKENI. V was trimmed by 1 base and J by 0 bases, leaving 6 bases between them. This CDR3 contains 14 residues. The CDR3, as DNA: TGTGCCAGCTCACCACAGGGGCTGAACACTGAAGCTTTCTTT. Residues: CASSPQGLNTEAFF.

The rearrangement joins TRBV11-2 to TRBJ2-1; D possibly corresponds to TRBD2 (5 bases). The CDR3 totals 13 residues. Germline CDR1 is SGHAT and CDR2 is FQNNGV. V dropped 5 bases and J dropped 4 bases, with 9 bases sitting between them. CDR3 DNA sequence: TGTGCCAGCAGCCAGAGCGGTTACAATGAGCAGTTCTTC. This encodes CASSQSGYNEQFF.

CDR3 in DNA: TGTGCCAGCAGCCCCGGACAGGGCACACATGGCTACACCTTC. Its protein product is CASSPGQGTHGYTF. This chain connects TRBV7-2 to TRBJ1-2, with 8 bases that match TRBD1. CDR1 SGHTA and CDR2 FQGNSA come from the germline V gene. The V gene end was trimmed by 5 bases and the J gene end by 6 bases; junction bases not matched to a gene: 8. The CDR3 extends over 14 amino acids.

This chain joins TRBV12-3 or TRBV12-4 and TRBJ1-1; D is unclear. The CDR3 totals 13 residues. Trimming removed 5 bases from V and 0 bases from J, with 7 bases in between. The CDR3 coding sequence is TGTGCCAGCAGTCCCCGGGTGAACACTGAAGCTTTCTTT. Encoded protein: CASSPRVNTEAFF.

This chain links TRBV28 with TRBJ2-5; D possibly corresponds to TRBD1 (5 bases). The CDR3 runs to 13 residues. Germline V gene data show CDR1 as MDHEN and CDR2 as SYDVKM. V shed 10 bases and J shed 2 bases, with 14 bases lying between them. CDR3 DNA: TGTGCCACCCGTGACAGAATACAAGAGACCCAGTACTTC. Its protein is CATRDRIQETQYF.

The V call is TRBV2, the J call TRBJ1-4, with 9 bases fitting TRBD1. The CDR3 runs 14 residues. Per the germline V gene, CDR1 is SNHLY and CDR2 is FYNNEI. Trimming at V came to 7 bases and at J to 8 bases, leaving 8 bases not matched to a gene. The CDR3 DNA sequence: TGTGCCAGCAAACGGACAGGGGTGGGAGAAAAACTGTTTTTT. Its protein is CASKRTGVGEKLFF.

The CDR3 DNA is TGTGCCAGCAGCGTGGACAGAATATACGAGCAGTACTTC. Its translation is CASSVDRIYEQYF. J is TRBJ2-7 and V is TRBV6-5, with D maybe TRBD1 (6 bases). The CDR3 covers 13 residues. Looked up from germline, CDR1 is MNHEY and CDR2 is SVGAGI. V lost 6 bases and J 4 bases, leaving 13 bases between the germline ends.

V gene TRBV7-9 combines with J gene TRBJ2-3, with TRBD2 matching over 8 bases. With V trimmed by 5 bases and J by 14 bases, 12 bases remained unmatched. The V gene's germline CDR1 is SEHNR and CDR2 FQNEAQ (reference sequence). The CDR3 is 13 amino acids. The CDR3 DNA is TGTGCCAGCAGCCAACGGACTAGCCGCCAGTCGTATTTT. Translating gives CASSQRTSRQSYF.

This chain connects TRBV5-1 to TRBJ2-3, with 7 positions matching TRBD1. CDR1 is SGHRS, CDR2 YFSETQ, per germline. Trimming took 4 bases from V and 7 from J; bases not matched to a gene: 6. The CDR3 spans 13 residues. CDR3 sequence (DNA): TGCGCCAGCAGCCCGGGGACAGCAAATACGCAGTATTTT. It is translated as CASSPGTANTQYF. Drawing the rest from reference TRBV5-1 and TRBJ2-3, the complete variable domain is KAGVTQTPRYLIKTRGQQVTLSCSPISGHRSVSWYQQTPGQGLQFLFEYFSETQRNKGNFPGRFSGRQFSNSRSEMNVSTLELGDSALYLCASSPGTANTQYFGPGTRLTVL.

The chain links TRBV5-1 to TRBJ2-5, with a tentative D call TRBD1 (6 bases). The CDR3 covers 12 residues. Trimming left V 2 bases short and J 5 bases short, with 7 bases between. Germline-derived CDR1 and CDR2 are SGHRS and YFSETQ. DNA for the CDR3: TGCGCCAGCAGCTTTGACAGGGAGACCCAGTACTTC. It codes for CASSFDRETQYF.

The genes are TRBV12-2 and TRBJ2-7; no DNA check was done on the table's D call, TRBD2. TRBV12-2 is a recognized pseudogene. This CDR3 comprises 16 residues. CDR3 coding DNA: TGTGCAAGTCGCTTAGTGGGGACTAGCGGCTCCTACGAGCAGTACTTC. Its protein is CASRLVGTSGSYEQYF.

This rearrangement joins TRBV4-1 to TRBJ2-2; D perhaps matches TRBD2 (6 bases). V lost 4 bases and J lost 3, with 12 bases in between. The CDR3 spans 15 residues. Per germline, CDR1 MGHRA and CDR2 YSYEKL. The CDR3 reads CASSPPGLDTGELFF. The DNA for the CDR3 is TGCGCCAGCAGCCCTCCGGGACTGGACACCGGGGAGCTGTTTTTT.

The CDR3 loop reads CASILRGMNTEAFF. CDR3 sequence (DNA): TGTGCCAGTATCCTACGGGGGATGAACACTGAAGCTTTCTTT. The chain employs TRBV19 and TRBJ1-1; a possible D gene is TRBD1 (5 bases). Germline loops: CDR1 LNHDA, CDR2 SQIVND (reference sequence). The V end lost 7 bases, the J end lost 0 bases, and 12 bases lay between the germline ends. This CDR3 region has 14 residues.

This clone was counted ten times or more. The genes are TRBV6-5 and TRBJ2-7; D perhaps matches TRBD2 (7 bases). The V gene lost 6 bases and the J gene lost 6 bases, with 15 bases spanning the gap. This CDR3 spans 13 amino acids. Germline V CDR1 and CDR2: MNHEY, SVGAGI. The CDR3 loop is CASRRAGEGEQYF. CDR3 sequence (DNA): TGTGCCAGCAGGAGGGCAGGGGAGGGCGAGCAGTACTTC.

V usage is TRBV27 and J usage is TRBJ1-2, with a tentative D call TRBD1 (5 bases). Germline V gene lookup returns CDR1 MNHEY and CDR2 SMNVEV (reference sequence). The CDR3 totals 13 residues. The V and J ends lost 4 bases and 4 bases respectively, with 10 bases between them. As DNA, the CDR3 is TGTGCCAGCAGTTCCAGACAGCCCTATGGCTACACCTTC. It encodes CASSSRQPYGYTF.

The rearrangement joins TRBV27 to TRBJ2-2, with D uncertain. V was clipped by 4 bases and J by 3 bases, with 9 bases between them. Germline V gene data show CDR1 as MNHEY and CDR2 as SMNVEV (reference sequence). This CDR3 is built from 14 residues. This CDR3 is CASSSRGDTGELFF. The CDR3, as DNA: TGTGCCAGCAGTTCGCGAGGAGACACCGGGGAGCTGTTTTTT.

The V call is TRBV9, the J call TRBJ2-7, with 7 bases aligning to TRBD1. The CDR3 extends over 13 amino acids. The germline gives CDR1 SGDLS, CDR2 YYNGEE. Trimming took 3 bases from V and 3 from J; bases not matched to a gene: 3. CDR3 residues: CASSASGGYEQYF. DNA for the CDR3: TGTGCCAGCAGCGCCTCAGGGGGCTACGAGCAGTACTTC.

This clone came up once. The V and J genes are TRBV5-1 and TRBJ1-2, with 7 bases aligning to TRBD1. The CDR3 loop spans 14 amino acids. V dropped 4 bases and J dropped 4; count of bases not matched to a gene: 7. CDR1 and CDR2 (germline): SGHRS, YFSETQ. The CDR3 loop reads CASSVAGQSYGYTF. CDR3 DNA: TGCGCCAGCAGCGTCGCGGGACAGAGCTATGGCTACACCTTC.

CDR3 nucleotides: TGTGCCAGCTCACCAGGGCTGAACACTGAAGCTTTCTTT. Translating gives CASSPGLNTEAFF. The rearrangement links TRBV18 to TRBJ1-1; no definite D call. Germline-derived CDR1 and CDR2 are KGHSH and LQKENI. Trimming cost V 2 bases and J 0 bases, with 4 bases left between them. CDR3 length: 13 residues. The variable domain in full, with the rest retrieved from reference TRBV18 and TRBJ1-1, is NAGVMQNPRHLVRRRGQEARLRCSPMKGHSHVYWYRQLPEEGLKFMVYLQKENIIDESGMPKERFSAEFPKEGPSILRIQQVVRGDSAAYFCASSPGLNTEAFFGQGTRLTVV.

The V and J genes are TRBV9 and TRBJ1-4; D gene uncertain. With 3 bases removed from V and 7 bases from J, the gap between germline ends came to 7 bases. The CDR3 spans 12 residues. CDR1 is SGDLS and CDR2 is YYNGEE in the germline V gene. The CDR3 DNA reads TGTGCCAGCAGCGCCGCGGGTGAAAAACTGTTTTTT. Its translation is CASSAAGEKLFF.

The V gene is TRBV3-1 (or the pseudogene TRBV3-2), the J gene TRBJ1-5, with a weak D call TRBD1 (6 bases). The V end lost 3 bases, the J end lost 6 bases, and 9 bases lay between the germline ends. The CDR3 extends over 13 amino acids. Germline values: CDR1 LGHDT, CDR2 YNNKEL (reference sequence). The CDR3 here is CASSQGAGQPQHF. Here the CDR3 DNA reads TGTGCCAGCAGCCAGGGGGCGGGTCAGCCCCAGCATTTT.

The chain links TRBV28 to TRBJ1-1; possibly TRBD1 for D (5 bases). The CDR3 is made up of 14 amino acids. Germline CDR1 reads MDHEN; CDR2 reads SYDVKM. The V and J ends lost 8 bases and 0 bases respectively, with 13 bases between them. In nucleotides, the CDR3 is TGTGCCAGCCTCGGGGGGGGTCTGAACACTGAAGCTTTCTTT. This codes for CASLGGGLNTEAFF.

Turning to this clone: In the same sample, other DNA sequences code for this CDR3. The rearrangement uses TRBV19 and TRBJ2-7; D unclear. V gave up 4 bases and J gave up 0 bases, with 10 bases separating them. This CDR3 spans 14 amino acids. Germline V lookup: CDR1 LNHDA, CDR2 SQIVND (reference sequence). CDR3 in amino acids: CASSRDRGSYEQYF. CDR3 nucleotides: TGTGCCAGTAGTAGAGATAGAGGCTCCTACGAGCAGTACTTC.

This clone was found a few times. This chain joins TRBV5-5 and TRBJ2-5, with TRBD2 as a possible D gene (5 bases). This CDR3 has 14 amino acids. V lost 4 bases to trimming and J lost 5 bases, with 15 bases between them. CDR1 is SGHKS, CDR2 YYEKEE, per germline (reference sequence). CDR3 nucleotide sequence: TGTGCCAGCAGCCGAGACCGGGGATGGGAGACCCAGTACTTC. Encoded protein: CASSRDRGWETQYF.

This clone showed up just once. The chain carries TRBV5-6 and TRBJ2-7, with unresolved D. Germline V lookup: CDR1 SGHDT, CDR2 YYEEEE. The ends were cut back, 6 bases at V and 7 bases at J, with 5 bases in the middle. CDR3 length equals 9 residues. Here the CDR3 reads CASIEEQYF. The CDR3 DNA reads TGTGCCAGCATTGAGGAGCAGTACTTC.

The V and J genes are TRBV7-9 and TRBJ2-6; 9 bases agree with TRBD1. The CDR3 totals 17 residues. CDR1 and CDR2 from the germline V gene are SEHNR and FQNEAQ (reference sequence). J gave up 1 base and V 2 bases, and 3 bases lay outside the gene matches. The CDR3 DNA sequence: TGTGCCAGCAGCTTAATGACAGGGGGATCTGGGGCCAACGTCCTGACTTTC. Translation gives CASSLMTGGSGANVLTF. The full variable domain, completed using reference TRBV7-9 and TRBJ2-6, is DTGVSQNPRHKITKRGQNVTFRCDPISEHNRLYWYRQTLGQGPEFLTYFQNEAQLEKSRLLSDRFSAERPKGSFSTLEIQRTEQGDSAMYLCASSLMTGGSGANVLTFGAGSRLTVL.

This clone was observed once. The V and J genes are TRBV7-6 and TRBJ1-1, with 7 positions matching TRBD1. The CDR3 sequence is 17 residues long. Germline trimming cut 5 bases from V and 5 bases from J; bases unmatched to any gene: 17. CDR1 is SGHVS, CDR2 FNYEAQ, per germline. The CDR3 region is CASSRRQGRDGRTEAFF. CDR3 DNA: TGTGCCAGCAGCCGGAGACAGGGAAGGGATGGAAGAACTGAAGCTTTCTTT.

This chain connects TRBV10-3 to TRBJ1-3, with D tentatively TRBD1 (5 bases). Trimming removed 0 bases from V and 4 bases from J, with 13 bases in between. The CDR3 spans 16 residues. Germline V gene lookup returns CDR1 ENHRY and CDR2 SYGVKD. CDR3 residues: CAISESDRGQGNTIYF. Here the CDR3 DNA reads TGTGCCATCAGTGAGTCTGATAGGGGTCAGGGAAACACCATATATTTT.

The chain's CDR3 is CASSDQKRGASNEQFF. The DNA for the CDR3 is TGTGCCAGCAGTGACCAGAAGCGGGGGGCCAGTAATGAGCAGTTCTTC. The J gene is TRBJ2-1, the V gene TRBV6-4, with 9 bases aligning to TRBD2. This CDR3 spans 16 amino acids. Germline V lookup: CDR1 MRHNA, CDR2 SNTAGT. With 2 bases clipped from V and 7 bases from J, the junction kept 9 bases outside the gene matches.